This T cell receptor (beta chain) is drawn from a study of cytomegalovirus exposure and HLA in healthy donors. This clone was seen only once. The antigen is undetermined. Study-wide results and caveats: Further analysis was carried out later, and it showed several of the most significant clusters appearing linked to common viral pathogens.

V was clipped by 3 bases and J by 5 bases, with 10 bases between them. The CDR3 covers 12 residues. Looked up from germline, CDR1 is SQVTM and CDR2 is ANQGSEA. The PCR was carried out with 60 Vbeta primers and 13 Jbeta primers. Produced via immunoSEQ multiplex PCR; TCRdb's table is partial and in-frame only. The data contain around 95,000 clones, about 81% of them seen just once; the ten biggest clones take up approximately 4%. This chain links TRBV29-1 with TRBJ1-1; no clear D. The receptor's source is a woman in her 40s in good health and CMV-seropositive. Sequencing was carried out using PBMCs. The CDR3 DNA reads TGCAGCGTTGATCGGGGTCCGACTGAAGCTTTCTTT. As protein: CSVDRGPTEAFF.